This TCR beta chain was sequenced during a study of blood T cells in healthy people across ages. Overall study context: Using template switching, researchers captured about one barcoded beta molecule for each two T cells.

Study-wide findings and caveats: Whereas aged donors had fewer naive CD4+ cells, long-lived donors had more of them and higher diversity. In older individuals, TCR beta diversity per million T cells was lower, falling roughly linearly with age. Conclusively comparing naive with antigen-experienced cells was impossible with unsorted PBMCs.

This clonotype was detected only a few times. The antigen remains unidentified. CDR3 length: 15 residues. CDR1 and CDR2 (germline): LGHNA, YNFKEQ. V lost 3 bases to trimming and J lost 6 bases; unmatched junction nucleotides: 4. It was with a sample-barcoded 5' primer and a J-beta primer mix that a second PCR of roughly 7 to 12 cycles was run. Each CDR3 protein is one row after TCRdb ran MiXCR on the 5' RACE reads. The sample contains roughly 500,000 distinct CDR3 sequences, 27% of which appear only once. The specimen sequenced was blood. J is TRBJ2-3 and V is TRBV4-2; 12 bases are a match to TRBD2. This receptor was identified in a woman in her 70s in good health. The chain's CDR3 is CASSQRLAGADTQYF. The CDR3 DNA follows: TGTGCCAGCAGCCAGAGACTAGCGGGGGCTGATACGCAGTATTTT.